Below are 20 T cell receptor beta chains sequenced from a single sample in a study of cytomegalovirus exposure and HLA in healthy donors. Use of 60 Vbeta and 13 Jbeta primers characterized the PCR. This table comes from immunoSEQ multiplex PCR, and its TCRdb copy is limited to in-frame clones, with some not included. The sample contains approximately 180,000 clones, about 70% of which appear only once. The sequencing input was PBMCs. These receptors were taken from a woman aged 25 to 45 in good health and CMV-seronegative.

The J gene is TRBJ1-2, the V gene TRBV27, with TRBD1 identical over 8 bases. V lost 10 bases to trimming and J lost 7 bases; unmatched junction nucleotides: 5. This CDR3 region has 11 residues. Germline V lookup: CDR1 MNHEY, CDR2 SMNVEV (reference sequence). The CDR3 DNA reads TGTGCCATCGGACAGGGTCTTGGCTACACCTTC. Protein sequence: CAIGQGLGYTF.

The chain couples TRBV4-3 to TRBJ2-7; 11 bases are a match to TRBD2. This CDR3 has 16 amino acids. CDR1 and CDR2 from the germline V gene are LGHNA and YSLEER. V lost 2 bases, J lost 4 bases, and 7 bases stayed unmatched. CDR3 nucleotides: TGCGCCAGCAGCCAATTAACTAGCGGGAGTATTTACGAGCAGTACTTC. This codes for CASSQLTSGSIYEQYF.

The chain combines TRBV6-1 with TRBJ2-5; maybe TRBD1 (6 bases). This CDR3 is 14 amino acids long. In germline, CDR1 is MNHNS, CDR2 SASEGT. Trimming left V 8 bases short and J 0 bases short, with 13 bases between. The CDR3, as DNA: TGTGCCAGCGCGGACAGCCGGTACCAAGAGACCCAGTACTTC. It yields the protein CASADSRYQETQYF.

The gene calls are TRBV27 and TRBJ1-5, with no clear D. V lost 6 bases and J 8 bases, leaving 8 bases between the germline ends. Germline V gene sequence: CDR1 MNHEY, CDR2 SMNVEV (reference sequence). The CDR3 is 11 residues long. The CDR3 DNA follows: TGTGCCAGCAGCCCCGGTAAGCCCCAGCATTTT. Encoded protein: CASSPGKPQHF.

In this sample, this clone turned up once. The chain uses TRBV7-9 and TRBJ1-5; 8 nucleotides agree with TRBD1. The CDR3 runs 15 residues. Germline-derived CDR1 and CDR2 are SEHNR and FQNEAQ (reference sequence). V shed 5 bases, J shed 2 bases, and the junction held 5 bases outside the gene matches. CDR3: CASSPPTGGNQPQHF. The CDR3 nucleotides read TGTGCCAGCAGCCCGCCGACAGGGGGCAATCAGCCCCAGCATTTT.

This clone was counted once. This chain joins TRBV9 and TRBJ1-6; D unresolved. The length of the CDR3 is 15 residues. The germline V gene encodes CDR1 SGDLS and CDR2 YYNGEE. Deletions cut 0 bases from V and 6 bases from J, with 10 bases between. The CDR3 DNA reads TGTGCCAGCAGCGTAGAACGTAGTAGTAATTCACCCCTCCACTTT. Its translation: CASSVERSSNSPLHF.

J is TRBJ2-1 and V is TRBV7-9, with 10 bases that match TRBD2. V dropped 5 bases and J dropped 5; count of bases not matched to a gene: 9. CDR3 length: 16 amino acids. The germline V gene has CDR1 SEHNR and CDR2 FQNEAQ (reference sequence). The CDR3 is CASSPKGLAFNNEQFF. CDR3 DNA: TGTGCCAGCAGCCCCAAGGGACTAGCGTTTAACAATGAGCAGTTCTTC.

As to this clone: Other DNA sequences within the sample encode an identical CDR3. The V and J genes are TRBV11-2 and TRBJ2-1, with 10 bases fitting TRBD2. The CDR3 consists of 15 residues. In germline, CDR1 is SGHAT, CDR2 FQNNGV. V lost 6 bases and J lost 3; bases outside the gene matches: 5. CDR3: CASSSSGSSYNEQFF. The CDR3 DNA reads TGTGCCAGCAGTTCTAGCGGGAGTAGCTACAATGAGCAGTTCTTC. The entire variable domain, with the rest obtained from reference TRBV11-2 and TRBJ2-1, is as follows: EAGVAQSPRYKIIEKRQSVAFWCNPISGHATLYWYQQILGQGPKLLIQFQNNGVVDDSQLPKDRFSAERLKGVDSTLKIQPAKLEDSAVYLCASSSSGSSYNEQFFGPGTRLTVL.

CDR3 bases: TGTGCCAGCAGTGGGGCGCCTTTATCAATAAACACCGGGGAGCTGTTTTTT. This sequence encodes CASSGAPLSINTGELFF. The chain employs TRBV2 and TRBJ2-2, with D hard to call. Looked up from germline, CDR1 is SNHLY and CDR2 is FYNNEI. The CDR3 is 17 amino acids. With 4 bases removed from V and 2 bases from J, the gap between germline ends came to 17 bases. The entire variable domain, with the rest obtained from reference TRBV2 and TRBJ2-2, is as follows: EPEVTQTPSHQVTQMGQEVILRCVPISNHLYFYWYRQILGQKVEFLVSFYNNEISEKSEIFDDQFSVERPDGSNFTLKIRSTKLEDSAMYFCASSGAPLSINTGELFFGEGSRLTVL.

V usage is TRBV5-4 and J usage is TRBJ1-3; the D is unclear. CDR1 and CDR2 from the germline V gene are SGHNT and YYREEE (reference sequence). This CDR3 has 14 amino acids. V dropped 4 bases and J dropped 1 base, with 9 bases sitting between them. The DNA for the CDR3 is TGTGCCAGCAGCGGAGGCGAATCTGGAAACACCATATATTTT. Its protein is CASSGGESGNTIYF.

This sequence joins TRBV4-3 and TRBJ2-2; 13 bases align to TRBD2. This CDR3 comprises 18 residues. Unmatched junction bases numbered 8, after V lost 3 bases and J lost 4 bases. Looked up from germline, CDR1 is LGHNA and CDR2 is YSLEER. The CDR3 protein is CASSQRTSGSSVTGELFF. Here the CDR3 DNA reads TGCGCCAGCAGCCAGAGGACTAGCGGGAGTTCGGTCACCGGGGAGCTGTTTTTT.

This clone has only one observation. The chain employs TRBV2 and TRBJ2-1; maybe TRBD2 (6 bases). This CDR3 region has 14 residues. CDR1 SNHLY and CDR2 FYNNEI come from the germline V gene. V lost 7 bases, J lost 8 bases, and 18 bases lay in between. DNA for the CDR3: TGTGCCAGCACCGATGAGACTAGTTTCGATGAGCAGTTCTTC. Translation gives CASTDETSFDEQFF.

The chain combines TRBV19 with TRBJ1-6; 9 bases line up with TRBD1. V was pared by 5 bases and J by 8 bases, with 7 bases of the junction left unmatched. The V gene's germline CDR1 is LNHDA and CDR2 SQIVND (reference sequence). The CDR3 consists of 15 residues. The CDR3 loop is CASSPNRGLDSPLHF. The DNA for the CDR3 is TGTGCCAGTAGTCCAAACAGGGGGCTAGATTCACCCCTCCACTTT.

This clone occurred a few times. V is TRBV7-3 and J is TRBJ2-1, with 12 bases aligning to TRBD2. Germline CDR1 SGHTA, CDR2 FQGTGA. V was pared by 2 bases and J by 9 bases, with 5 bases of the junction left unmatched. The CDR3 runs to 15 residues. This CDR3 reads CASSLASGRALEQFF. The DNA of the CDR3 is TGTGCCAGCAGCTTAGCTAGCGGGAGGGCCCTTGAGCAGTTCTTC.

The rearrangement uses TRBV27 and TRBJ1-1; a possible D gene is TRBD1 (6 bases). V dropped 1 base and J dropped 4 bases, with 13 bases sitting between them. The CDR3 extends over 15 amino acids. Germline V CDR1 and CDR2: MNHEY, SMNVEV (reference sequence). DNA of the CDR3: TGTGCCAGCAGTTTATTGGGGGGGCTCGCCACTGAAGCTTTCTTT. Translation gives CASSLLGGLATEAFF.

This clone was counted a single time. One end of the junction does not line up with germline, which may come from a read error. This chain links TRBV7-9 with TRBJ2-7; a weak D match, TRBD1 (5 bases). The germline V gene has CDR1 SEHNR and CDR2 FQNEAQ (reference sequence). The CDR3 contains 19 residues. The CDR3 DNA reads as TGTTCCAGCAGCTGGCCATTGGTTAAGGGCGGATGGACATCCTACGAGCAGTACTTC. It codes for CSSSWPLVKGGWTSYEQYF.

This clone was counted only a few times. The CDR3 loop is CASSHRGTSGSNEQFF. CDR3 DNA: TGTGCCAGCAGCCATAGGGGGACTAGCGGGTCCAATGAGCAGTTCTTC. This sequence joins TRBV9 and TRBJ2-1; 12 nucleotides match TRBD2. V shed 4 bases and J 6 bases; nucleotides not matched to a gene: 8. The CDR3 covers 16 residues. Germline CDR1 is SGDLS and CDR2 is YYNGEE.

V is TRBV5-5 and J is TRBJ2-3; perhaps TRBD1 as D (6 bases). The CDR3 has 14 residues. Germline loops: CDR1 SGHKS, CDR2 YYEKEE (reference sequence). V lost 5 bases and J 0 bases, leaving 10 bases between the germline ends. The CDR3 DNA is TGTGCCAGCAGGAAGACAGGTAGCACAGATACGCAGTATTTT. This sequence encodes CASRKTGSTDTQYF. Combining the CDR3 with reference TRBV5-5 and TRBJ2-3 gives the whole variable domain DAGVTQSPTHLIKTRGQQVTLRCSPISGHKSVSWYQQVLGQGPQFIFQYYEKEERGRGNFPDRFSARQFPNYSSELNVNALLLGDSALYLCASRKTGSTDTQYFGPGTRLTVL.

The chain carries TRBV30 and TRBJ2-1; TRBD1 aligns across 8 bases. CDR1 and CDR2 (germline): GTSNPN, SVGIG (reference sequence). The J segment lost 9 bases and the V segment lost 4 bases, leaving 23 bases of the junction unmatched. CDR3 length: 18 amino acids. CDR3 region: CAWTPYVGLTGGNGEQFF. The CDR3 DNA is TGTGCCTGGACGCCCTATGTGGGGTTAACAGGGGGTAATGGTGAGCAGTTCTTC.

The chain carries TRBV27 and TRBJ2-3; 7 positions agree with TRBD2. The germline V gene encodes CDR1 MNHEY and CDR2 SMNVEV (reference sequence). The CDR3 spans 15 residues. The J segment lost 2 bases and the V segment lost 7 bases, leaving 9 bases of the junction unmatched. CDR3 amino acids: CASTPQAGNTDTQYF. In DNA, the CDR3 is TGTGCCAGCACCCCCCAAGCGGGGAACACAGATACGCAGTATTTT.